This T cell receptor (delta chain) is drawn from a study of Vδ1+ human thymocytes. Notes on the study in general: Donors shared many TRG clonotypes but few TRD clonotypes. Unexpected Vdelta2 sequences could cause misinterpretation of bulk repertoire data. Unlike peripheral blood Vdelta1+ controls, thymic delta-chain sequences included about 20% Vdelta2 and few Vdelta3. In the thymus, TRG and TRD repertoires looked highly polyclonal with Gaussian CDR3 lengths.

CDR3 length: 23 residues. The germline CDR1 and CDR2 sequences are TSWWSYY and QGS. The ends lost 1 base at V and 1 base at J; junction bases unmatched: 22. RNA was extracted from the cells and then reverse transcribed. Pooled V-gene forward primers with one constant-region reverse primer generated the CDR3 amplicons by multiplex PCR. TCRdb re-called clones from the multiplex PCR reads using CATT. The sample carries about 54,000 delta-chain clones, around 15% recorded once. This clone was seen only a few times. Antigen specificity is unknown. The chain uses TRDV1 and TRDJ1; 12 bases fit TRDD3. This TCR came from a boy younger than two who had congenital heart surgery. Sequences were obtained from Vdelta1+ gamma-delta thymocytes from the thymus. Sample subset: FACS-sorted CD3+ TCRalphabeta- TCRVdelta1+ TCRVdelta2- thymocytes. Here the CDR3 reads CALGEPTCGLLLGDTLGTDKLIF. For the CDR3, the DNA is TGTGCTCTTGGGGAACCCACATGCGGCCTTCTTCTGGGGGATACGCTGGGCACCGATAAACTCATCTTT.